This T cell receptor beta chain was recovered during a study of blood T cell repertoires in COVID-19. Assay used: immunoSEQ multiplex PCR; TCRdb lists only in-frame clones, some missing. This sample carries a few hundred thousand clones, nearly 90% of them seen once, and the ten largest clones take approximately 2.3%. Germline V gene lookup returns CDR1 GTSNPN and CDR2 SVGIG (reference sequence). The CDR3 has 14 residues. Deletions cut 0 bases from V and 3 bases from J, with 11 bases between. The TCR originated in a woman aged 60-70 years with COVID-19, enrolled during active disease. Specimen: peripheral blood. The V and J genes are TRBV30 and TRBJ1-1; D uncertain. CDR3 sequence reads: CAWSVSFGDTEAFF. The CDR3 nucleotides are TGTGCCTGGAGTGTATCTTTCGGGGACACTGAAGCTTTCTTT. The whole variable domain, filled in from reference TRBV30 and TRBJ1-1, reads SQTIHQWPATLVQPVGSPLSLECTVEGTSNPNLYWYRQAAGRGLQLLFYSVGIGQISSEVPQNLSASRPQDRQFILSSKKLLLSDSGFYLCAWSVSFGDTEAFFGQGTRLTVV.